A single T cell receptor beta chain is shown here with its context. The antigen is not known. V lost 7 bases to trimming and J lost 7 bases, with 22 bases between them. CDR1 and CDR2 (germline): MNHNY, SVGAGI (reference sequence). CDR3 size: 15 residues. The data stem from a study of T cell responses to AZD1222 COVID-19 vaccine. For the study at large: Second-dose intervals of approximately 4 or approximately 12 weeks were pooled. General study results and limits: Spike-wide coverage was observed for vaccine-associated CD4 TCRs, with dominant responses at 160-218 and 743-854.

Assay used: immunoSEQ multiplex PCR; TCRdb lists only in-frame clones, some missing. The sample holds tens of thousands of clones; around 86% are singletons and the top ten take around 24%. This TCR was recovered from an adult in good health. V usage is TRBV6-6 and J usage is TRBJ1-2; a possible D gene is TRBD1 (6 bases). The sequences come from peripheral blood, collected on day 0 of AZD1222 vaccination. CDR3 nucleotides: TGTGCCAGCAAACCTATAGAGCTGGGGGGCAGTGGCTACACCTTC. This gives the protein CASKPIELGGSGYTF.